The 30 T cell receptor beta chains in this list originate from one sample, sequenced in a study of cytomegalovirus exposure and HLA in healthy donors. Vbeta (60) and Jbeta (13) primers were used in the PCR. The repertoire was sequenced with immunoSEQ multiplex PCR; TCRdb's copy has only in-frame clones and lacks some. The table lists approximately 160,000 clones, around 68% of them singletons. Sample: PBMCs. The origin of the receptors is a woman in her thirties or forties in good health and CMV-seropositive.

The chain uses TRBV2 and TRBJ2-3, with 7 positions matching TRBD1. Losses at the gene ends were 4 bases for V and 4 bases for J; bases not matched to a gene: 8. This CDR3 comprises 15 residues. CDR1 and CDR2 from the germline V gene are SNHLY and FYNNEI. This CDR3 is CASSAGQGESDTQYF. CDR3 DNA sequence: TGTGCCAGCAGTGCAGGGCAGGGGGAATCAGATACGCAGTATTTT.

This sequence joins TRBV28 and TRBJ2-7; D possibly corresponds to TRBD1 (6 bases). The germline V gene encodes CDR1 MDHEN and CDR2 SYDVKM. Deletions cut 6 bases from V and 6 bases from J, with 15 bases between. This CDR3 comprises 13 residues. The CDR3 bases are TGTGCCAGCAGCCCCCCGCCAGGGGTCGAGCAGTACTTC. Translation gives CASSPPPGVEQYF.

The chain couples TRBV11-2 to TRBJ1-6, with D tentatively TRBD1 (6 bases). CDR3 length equals 16 residues. The ends were cut back, 5 bases at V and 2 bases at J, with 13 bases in the middle. Germline V CDR1 and CDR2: SGHAT, FQNNGV. The DNA for the CDR3 is TGTGCCAGCAGCGTCCGGGACATCACCTATAATTCACCCCTCCACTTT. Protein sequence: CASSVRDITYNSPLHF.

The CDR3 is CASSIRPGQGPRGDEQFF. The CDR3 DNA follows: TGTGCCAGTAGTATAAGGCCAGGACAGGGCCCGCGTGGGGATGAGCAGTTCTTC. This sequence joins TRBV19 and TRBJ2-1; 8 nucleotides line up with TRBD1. V trimming: 2 bases; J trimming: 8 bases; junction bases outside the gene matches: 17. CDR1 and CDR2 from the germline V gene are LNHDA and SQIVND (reference sequence). This CDR3 region has 18 residues.

The chain combines TRBV7-2 with TRBJ2-5; D may be TRBD2 (7 bases). The V gene's germline CDR1 is SGHTA and CDR2 FQGNSA. This CDR3 is 16 amino acids long. Trimming removed 2 bases from V and 3 bases from J, with 16 bases in between. The CDR3 reads CASSLSVGGHEETQYF. CDR3 in DNA: TGTGCCAGCAGCTTATCAGTCGGGGGGCACGAAGAGACCCAGTACTTC.

V and J are TRBV7-3 and TRBJ1-6; D is unresolved. CDR3 length equals 13 residues. The germline CDR1 and CDR2 sequences are SGHTA and FQGTGA. V gave up 5 bases and J gave up 12 bases, with 14 bases separating them. CDR3 sequence: CASSPGRMRPLHF. CDR3 sequence (DNA): TGTGCCAGCAGCCCAGGCAGAATGCGACCCCTCCACTTT.

V usage is TRBV10-3 and J usage is TRBJ1-2; D is possibly TRBD1 (5 bases). V shed 4 bases and J shed 4 bases, with 13 bases lying between them. CDR3 length: 14 amino acids. Germline V gives CDR1 ENHRY, CDR2 SYGVKD. The CDR3 loop is CAISGTGVTYGYTF. CDR3 DNA: TGTGCCATCAGTGGAACAGGAGTAACCTATGGCTACACCTTC.

Only a few counts were recorded for this clone. The V and J genes are TRBV10-3 and TRBJ1-5; the D gene is possibly TRBD1 (6 bases). Looked up from germline, CDR1 is ENHRY and CDR2 is SYGVKD. The CDR3 is made up of 14 amino acids. Trimming shortened V by 6 bases and J by 1 base, and 10 bases separated the two germline ends. The CDR3 region has the DNA TGTGCCATCAGCACGGGGGGCAGCAATCAGCCCCAGCATTTT. Encoded protein: CAISTGGSNQPQHF.

The sample holds a few counts of this clone. V usage is TRBV12-5 and J usage is TRBJ2-1, with TRBD1 as a possible D gene (5 bases). The length of the CDR3 is 13 residues. Trimming took 0 bases from V and 7 from J, leaving 7 bases between them. The germline gives CDR1 LGHNT, CDR2 FRNRAP. CDR3: CASGLVGVNEQFF. The CDR3 region has the DNA TGTGCTAGTGGTTTGGTAGGGGTAAATGAGCAGTTCTTC.

The chain joins TRBV29-1 to TRBJ2-7; D perhaps matches TRBD1 (6 bases). Germline V CDR1 and CDR2: SQVTM, ANQGSEA. The CDR3 totals 12 residues. The V end was cut by 4 bases, the J end by 3 bases, with 10 bases between. CDR3 residues: CSVVGQNYEQYF. The DNA for the CDR3 is TGCAGCGTTGTAGGACAGAACTACGAGCAGTACTTC.

Turning to this clone: The junction shows a germline mismatch at one end, possibly a read error. The chain joins TRBV11-2 to TRBJ2-1; D not certain. CDR1 is SGHAT, CDR2 FQNNGV, per germline. The CDR3 totals 11 residues. The CDR3 DNA sequence: TGTGCCAGCAGCCACGGGTTGAAGGTTATCTTC. Amino acid sequence: CASSHGLKVIF.

The V and J genes are TRBV9 and TRBJ2-7; TRBD1 aligns across 10 bases. CDR1 SGDLS and CDR2 YYNGEE come from the germline V gene. The CDR3 spans 15 residues. With V trimmed by 0 bases and J by 5 bases, 5 bases remained unmatched. CDR3 residues: CASSVGGTGVNEQYF. In DNA, the CDR3 is TGTGCCAGCAGCGTAGGGGGGACAGGGGTCAACGAGCAGTACTTC.

The chain has TRBV2 and TRBJ1-6; D uncertain. This CDR3 has 14 amino acids. In germline, CDR1 is SNHLY, CDR2 FYNNEI. Trimming took off 4 bases at V and 7 bases at J, with 11 bases between the two ends. CDR3 protein: CASSGETLNSPLHF. Here the CDR3 DNA reads TGTGCCAGCAGTGGAGAGACATTGAATTCACCCCTCCACTTT.

This clone has a handful of counts. In DNA form, the CDR3 reads TGTGCCAGCAGCTTAGGGACTAGCGGGATCACAGATACGCAGTATTTT. Protein: CASSLGTSGITDTQYF. The chain uses TRBV7-9 and TRBJ2-3; 12 nucleotides agree with TRBD2. The CDR3 is 16 amino acids. V lost 1 base and J lost 2; bases outside the gene matches: 1. Looked up from germline, CDR1 is SEHNR and CDR2 is FQNEAQ (reference sequence).

The CDR3 nucleotides read TGTGCCAGCAGTGAAGTTCGGTCGGCGGACTCCTACGAGCAGTACTTC. Its protein is CASSEVRSADSYEQYF. This chain connects TRBV2 to TRBJ2-7; D not resolved. V was clipped by 1 base and J by 0 bases, with 13 bases between them. In germline, CDR1 is SNHLY, CDR2 FYNNEI. The CDR3 length is 16 residues. The whole variable domain, filled in from reference TRBV2 and TRBJ2-7, reads EPEVTQTPSHQVTQMGQEVILRCVPISNHLYFYWYRQILGQKVEFLVSFYNNEISEKSEIFDDQFSVERPDGSNFTLKIRSTKLEDSAMYFCASSEVRSADSYEQYFGPGTRLTVT.

V usage is TRBV7-3 and J usage is TRBJ2-3; 7 bases match TRBD1. The germline V gene encodes CDR1 SGHTA and CDR2 FQGTGA. The CDR3 extends over 15 amino acids. The V segment lost 4 bases and the J segment 1 base; nucleotides outside the gene matches: 5. The CDR3 loop is CASSSNGQGTDTQYF. For the CDR3, the DNA is TGTGCCAGCAGCTCCAACGGACAGGGCACAGATACGCAGTATTTT.

The J gene is TRBJ1-6, the V gene TRBV5-4, with TRBD1 as a possible D gene (5 bases). V was cut by 2 bases and J by 9 bases, with 6 bases left in between. The CDR3 covers 12 residues. CDR1 SGHNT and CDR2 YYREEE come from the germline V gene (reference sequence). The CDR3 is CASSFGGSPLHF. DNA for the CDR3: TGTGCCAGCAGCTTCGGGGGTTCACCCCTCCACTTT.

The V call is TRBV7-2, the J call TRBJ2-7, with D possibly matching TRBD2 (6 bases). The germline CDR1 and CDR2 sequences are SGHTA and FQGNSA. The length of the CDR3 is 15 residues. V lost 2 bases and J 2 bases, leaving 13 bases between the germline ends. The CDR3 region is CASSLSGREPYEQYF. The CDR3 region has the DNA TGTGCCAGCAGCTTAAGTGGTCGGGAGCCCTACGAGCAGTACTTC.

The V and J genes are TRBV2 and TRBJ1-1; D gene uncertain. Trimming shortened V by 5 bases and J by 4 bases, and 5 bases separated the two germline ends. The length of the CDR3 is 11 residues. Per germline, CDR1 SNHLY and CDR2 FYNNEI. In nucleotides, the CDR3 is TGTGCCAGCAGTCCCTTCACTGAAGCTTTCTTT. Its protein is CASSPFTEAFF.

The chain employs TRBV25-1 and TRBJ1-1, with D perhaps matching TRBD1 (5 bases). The CDR3 spans 14 residues. The germline V gene has CDR1 MGHDK and CDR2 SYGVNS. Trimming removed 4 bases from V and 3 bases from J, with 12 bases in between. CDR3 region: CASSVQDTYTEAFF. Written as DNA, the CDR3 is TGTGCCAGCAGTGTGCAGGACACGTACACTGAAGCTTTCTTT.

This clone was recorded only once. The chain has TRBV13 and TRBJ2-7; the D gene is possibly TRBD1 (6 bases). This CDR3 contains 15 residues. The V end lost 3 bases, the J end lost 3 bases, and 15 bases lay between the germline ends. Germline V gene sequence: CDR1 PRHDT, CDR2 FYEKMQ (reference sequence). The CDR3 sequence is CASSLYRAVNYEQYF. The CDR3 DNA reads TGTGCCAGCAGCTTGTACAGGGCCGTAAACTACGAGCAGTACTTC.

The V gene is TRBV6-4, the J gene TRBJ1-1; D unresolved. The CDR3 totals 14 residues. Germline V gene sequence: CDR1 MRHNA, CDR2 SNTAGT. V lost 6 bases, J lost 0 bases, and 11 bases lay in between. The CDR3 region is CASRGGPMNTEAFF. The CDR3 DNA is TGTGCCAGCAGAGGCGGTCCCATGAACACTGAAGCTTTCTTT.

V usage is TRBV5-1 and J usage is TRBJ1-2; perhaps TRBD1 as D (6 bases). The V gene's germline CDR1 is SGHRS and CDR2 YFSETQ. V lost 0 bases and J 3 bases, leaving 9 bases between the germline ends. The CDR3 runs to 14 residues. CDR3 region: CASSLAPGDYGYTF. As DNA, the CDR3 is TGCGCCAGCAGCTTGGCCCCAGGGGACTATGGCTACACCTTC.

The V and J genes are TRBV6-5 and TRBJ2-5; 8 bases map to TRBD1. This CDR3 comprises 14 residues. The V and J ends lost 5 bases and 1 base, in that order; junction bases with no gene match: 3. The germline V gene encodes CDR1 MNHEY and CDR2 SVGAGI. In DNA form, the CDR3 reads TGTGCCAGCAGTGGACAGGGCACCCAAGAGACCCAGTACTTC. Protein sequence: CASSGQGTQETQYF.

V is TRBV6-5 and J is TRBJ1-5, with a weak D call TRBD1 (6 bases). The CDR3 has 14 residues. V dropped 6 bases and J dropped 2 bases, with 11 bases sitting between them. The germline V gene has CDR1 MNHEY and CDR2 SVGAGI. CDR3 region: CASRSNRGNQPQHF. DNA of the CDR3: TGTGCCAGCAGATCCAACAGGGGCAATCAGCCCCAGCATTTT.

The V call is TRBV28, the J call TRBJ2-7; 12 positions match TRBD2. The CDR3 loop spans 13 amino acids. Germline assignment: CDR1 MDHEN and CDR2 SYDVKM. Trimming cost V 10 bases and J 2 bases; bases outside gene matches: 3. The CDR3 here is CATRLAGAYEQYF. CDR3 nucleotide sequence: TGTGCCACAAGACTAGCGGGGGCCTACGAGCAGTACTTC.

The gene calls are TRBV7-2 and TRBJ2-7; 7 positions match TRBD1. Trimming at V came to 4 bases and at J to 3 bases, leaving 6 bases not matched to a gene. CDR1 SGHTA and CDR2 FQGNSA come from the germline V gene. This CDR3 contains 14 residues. CDR3 DNA: TGTGCCAGCAGCTCATCGGGACAGAACTACGAGCAGTACTTC. Amino acids: CASSSSGQNYEQYF. The complete variable domain, with remaining parts taken from reference TRBV7-2 and TRBJ2-7, reads GAGVSQSPSNKVTEKGKDVELRCDPISGHTALYWYRQSLGQGLEFLIYFQGNSAPDKSGLPSDRFSAERTGGSVSTLTIQRTQQEDSAVYLCASSSSGQNYEQYFGPGTRLTVT.

V and J are TRBV7-2 and TRBJ1-1; possibly TRBD1 for D (6 bases). Germline V gives CDR1 SGHTA, CDR2 FQGNSA. This CDR3 has 14 amino acids. V was shortened by 3 bases and J by 0 bases, with 8 bases between the two germline ends. The CDR3, as DNA: TGTGCCAGCAGCTTTTCAGGGGTGAACACTGAAGCTTTCTTT. Amino acids: CASSFSGVNTEAFF.

V is TRBV7-8 and J is TRBJ2-7; 11 bases fit TRBD1. V shed 5 bases and J 6 bases; nucleotides not matched to a gene: 3. The CDR3 sequence is 13 residues long. CDR1 is SGHVS, CDR2 FQNEAQ, per germline. The CDR3 DNA sequence: TGTGCCAGCAGCCCGGACAGGGGGCGCGAGCAGTACTTC. This codes for CASSPDRGREQYF.

There are a few counts of this clone. V is TRBV27 and J is TRBJ2-5, with D possibly being TRBD2 (5 bases). Germline V lookup: CDR1 MNHEY, CDR2 SMNVEV (reference sequence). The CDR3 totals 16 residues. Trimming stripped 1 base from V and 0 bases from J, with 12 bases between. The CDR3 region is CASSLWGEDDQETQYF. CDR3 sequence (DNA): TGTGCCAGCAGTTTATGGGGAGAGGACGACCAAGAGACCCAGTACTTC.